Following are 11 T cell receptor beta chains from one sample sequenced in a study of blood T cells in healthy people across ages. For the second PCR, which ran for about 7 to 11 cycles, a sample-barcoded 5' primer and a J-beta primer mix were used. One entry per CDR3 protein, called by TCRdb with MiXCR from the 5' RACE reads. The sample comprises 2 million or so distinct CDR3 sequences, 49% of which are singletons, and around 2.1% rests with the top ten. Sequenced input: blood. Receptors were obtained from a woman aged 35 to 49 in good health.

The chain links TRBV18 to TRBJ2-5; TRBD2 agrees at 8 bases. In germline, CDR1 is KGHSH, CDR2 LQKENI. V lost 1 base, J lost 1 base, and 5 bases stayed unmatched. CDR3 size: 16 residues. This CDR3 reads CASSPLPGGPQETQYF. Here the CDR3 DNA reads TGTGCCAGCTCACCACTGCCGGGGGGGCCCCAAGAGACCCAGTACTTC. The whole variable domain, filled in from reference TRBV18 and TRBJ2-5, reads NAGVMQNPRHLVRRRGQEARLRCSPMKGHSHVYWYRQLPEEGLKFMVYLQKENIIDESGMPKERFSAEFPKEGPSILRIQQVVRGDSAAYFCASSPLPGGPQETQYFGPGTRLLVL.

This chain links TRBV29-1 with TRBJ2-5, with 16 positions matching TRBD2. Trimming removed 6 bases from V and 11 bases from J; junction bases left unmatched: 15. The CDR3 is made up of 16 amino acids. The germline CDR1 and CDR2 sequences are SQVTM and ANQGSEA. Here the CDR3 reads CSVAGTSGGVGYEQYF. CDR3 bases: TGCAGCGTGGCCGGGACTAGCGGGGGGGTGGGATATGAGCAGTACTTC.

The CDR3 DNA is TGTGCCAGCAGCTTAGGATCGGGGGTCTCCTACAATGAGCAGTTCTTC. Translation gives CASSLGSGVSYNEQFF. The chain recombines TRBV7-2 with TRBJ2-1, with D perhaps matching TRBD2 (6 bases). Germline V gives CDR1 SGHTA, CDR2 FQGNSA. Trimming took off 1 base at V and 0 bases at J, with 10 bases between the two ends. There are 16 residues in the CDR3.

This chain uses TRBV6-2 or TRBV6-3 with TRBJ1-5, with D perhaps matching TRBD1 (5 bases). The CDR3 has 15 amino acids. V lost 3 bases and J lost 3, with 12 bases in between. The V gene's germline CDR1 is MNHEY and CDR2 SVGEGT. The CDR3 nucleotides are TGTGCCAGCAGTTATCTTGGGGGGAACAATCAGCCCCAGCATTTT. This gives the protein CASSYLGGNNQPQHF.

The chain couples TRBV15 to TRBJ2-5; 8 nucleotides match TRBD2. The V gene's germline CDR1 is LNHNV and CDR2 YYDKDF (reference sequence). V shed 4 bases and J 1 base; nucleotides not matched to a gene: 8. This CDR3 spans 16 amino acids. This CDR3 is CATSTLTSASQETQYF. In DNA, the CDR3 is TGTGCCACCAGCACCCTGACTAGCGCCTCCCAAGAGACCCAGTACTTC.

This chain connects TRBV7-9 to TRBJ2-7; 8 bases map to TRBD2. J lost 1 base, V lost 1 base, and 12 bases had no gene match. Germline V lookup: CDR1 SEHNR, CDR2 FQNEAQ (reference sequence). This CDR3 spans 18 amino acids. The CDR3 region has the DNA TGTGCCAGCAGCTTAGTACCCGGACTAGCCGTAGAGTCCTACGAGCAGTACTTC. As protein: CASSLVPGLAVESYEQYF.

This chain connects TRBV3-1 to TRBJ2-3; D uncertain. This CDR3 has 15 residues. The V end lost 3 bases, the J end lost 0 bases, and 10 bases lay between the germline ends. Germline V lookup: CDR1 LGHDT, CDR2 YNNKEL (reference sequence). The CDR3 region is CASSHEFTSTDTQYF. CDR3 DNA: TGTGCCAGCAGCCACGAGTTTACTAGCACAGATACGCAGTATTTT.

This chain uses TRBV5-1 with TRBJ1-1, with TRBD1 identical over 7 bases. J was trimmed by 4 bases and V by 4 bases; bases with no gene match: 7. CDR1 is SGHRS, CDR2 YFSETQ, per germline. This CDR3 spans 14 amino acids. This chain's CDR3 is CASSLQGLPTEAFF. In DNA, the CDR3 is TGCGCCAGCAGCCTACAGGGGCTACCCACTGAAGCTTTCTTT.

V usage is TRBV9 and J usage is TRBJ1-2; 7 bases are a match to TRBD1. V lost 4 bases, J lost 4 bases, and 13 bases stayed unmatched. This CDR3 spans 16 amino acids. Per the germline V gene, CDR1 is SGDLS and CDR2 is YYNGEE. CDR3 in amino acids: CASSPQTGTAIYGYTF. The CDR3 DNA follows: TGTGCCAGCAGCCCTCAGACAGGGACGGCGATCTATGGCTACACCTTC.

The rearrangement uses TRBV7-9 and TRBJ2-3; 8 bases agree with TRBD1. The CDR3 extends over 17 amino acids. Germline values: CDR1 SEHNR, CDR2 FQNEAQ (reference sequence). V shed 0 bases, J shed 3 bases, and the junction held 8 bases outside the gene matches. The CDR3 DNA reads as TGTGCCAGCAGCTTAGCCCAGACAGGGGTGGTTACAGATACGCAGTATTTT. Translating it yields CASSLAQTGVVTDTQYF.

The CDR3 bases are TGTGCCAGCAGCTTATCGACAGCTAGCAATCAGCCCCAGCATTTT. This gives the protein CASSLSTASNQPQHF. The genes are TRBV7-2 and TRBJ1-5, with D perhaps TRBD1 (5 bases). Germline-derived CDR1 and CDR2 are SGHTA and FQGNSA. V shed 2 bases and J shed 0 bases, with 8 bases lying between them. CDR3 length equals 15 residues.